These 25 T cell receptor beta chains originate from one sample sequenced in a study of T cell changes during pregnancy in multiple sclerosis. Libraries were prepared by immunoSEQ multiplex PCR; TCRdb keeps only in-frame clonotypes and omits some of them. In the table there are some 58,000 clones, 90% to 97% of which are singletons. The specimen comprised CD8+ T cells from peripheral blood mononuclear cells, sampled after pregnancy. These receptors all come from a female donor with multiple sclerosis, enrolled in a pregnancy study.

This clone appeared a single time. This sequence joins TRBV10-3 and TRBJ2-5; TRBD2 is a possible D gene (6 bases). The J call may be mistaken, given a closer DNA end match to TRBJ2-7. The CDR3 covers 14 residues. Germline-derived CDR1 and CDR2 are ENHRY and SYGVKD. In DNA form, the CDR3 reads TGTGCCATCAGTGAGGGAGGGCAGGGTTACGAGCAGTACTTC. Amino acid sequence: CAISEGGQGYEQYF.

V gene TRBV19 combines with J gene TRBJ2-2; possibly TRBD1 for D (5 bases). CDR1 LNHDA and CDR2 SQIVND come from the germline V gene (reference sequence). V was clipped by 1 base and J by 1 base, with 10 bases between them. The CDR3 totals 16 residues. The DNA of the CDR3 is TGTGCCAGTAGTATAGGGTGGGGCGTGAACACCGGGGAGCTGTTTTTT. It codes for CASSIGWGVNTGELFF.

The chain employs TRBV7-8 and TRBJ2-7; 7 nucleotides match TRBD1. Germline V gene data show CDR1 as SGHVS and CDR2 as FQNEAQ. The CDR3 loop spans 16 amino acids. V lost 2 bases and J lost 2; bases outside the gene matches: 9. DNA for the CDR3: TGTGCCAGCAGCTTACAGGGACAGTTGAGCCCCTACGAGCAGTACTTC. Amino acid sequence: CASSLQGQLSPYEQYF.

This chain uses TRBV5-5 with TRBJ1-3; D unresolved. Trimming removed 2 bases from V and 0 bases from J, with 9 bases in between. CDR1 is SGHKS, CDR2 YYEKEE, per germline (reference sequence). The CDR3 totals 15 residues. CDR3 in amino acids: CASSLDLSSGNTIYF. The CDR3 DNA reads as TGTGCCAGCAGCTTAGATCTGAGCTCTGGAAACACCATATATTTT.

This rearrangement joins TRBV29-1 to TRBJ2-7; D perhaps matches TRBD2 (6 bases). This CDR3 contains 13 residues. V was pared by 7 bases and J by 0 bases, with 13 bases between. From germline, CDR1 is SQVTM and CDR2 ANQGSEA. The DNA for the CDR3 is TGCAGCGGCCGGGACGGGAGCTCCTACGAGCAGTACTTC. It is translated as CSGRDGSSYEQYF.

This rearrangement joins TRBV9 to TRBJ2-1; the D gene is possibly TRBD2 (7 bases). Germline values: CDR1 SGDLS, CDR2 YYNGEE. The CDR3 has 14 residues. The V and J ends lost 2 bases and 8 bases respectively, with 14 bases between them. The CDR3 protein is CASSVGRGGHEQFF. The CDR3 coding sequence is TGTGCCAGCAGCGTCGGAAGGGGGGGCCATGAGCAGTTCTTC.

The chain employs TRBV27 and TRBJ2-1, with D perhaps TRBD2 (5 bases). V dropped 4 bases and J dropped 8 bases, with 15 bases sitting between them. Germline values: CDR1 MNHEY, CDR2 SMNVEV (reference sequence). The CDR3 covers 14 residues. The CDR3 DNA reads as TGTGCCAGCAGTTCCCTCTGGAGCGGCTATGAGCAGTTCTTC. It translates to CASSSLWSGYEQFF.

The V gene is TRBV7-2, the J gene TRBJ1-1; 12 bases agree with TRBD1. J was trimmed by 6 bases and V by 10 bases; bases with no gene match: 6. Germline lookup yields CDR1 SGHTA and CDR2 FQGNSA. The CDR3 length is 13 residues. Written as DNA, the CDR3 is TGTGCCACCCAAGGGACAGGGGGCTCTGAAGCTTTCTTT. Translated: CATQGTGGSEAFF.

The rearrangement links TRBV6-5 to TRBJ1-4, with D possibly TRBD1 on 5 matching bases. V was pared by 3 bases and J by 8 bases, with 13 bases between. CDR1 and CDR2 (germline): MNHEY, SVGAGI. The CDR3 extends over 14 amino acids. The CDR3 loop reads CASSYGTTGEKLFF. The DNA for the CDR3 is TGTGCCAGCAGTTATGGGACTACCGGGGAAAAACTGTTTTTT.

The V call is TRBV5-4, the J call TRBJ2-2; no firm D call. Germline lookup yields CDR1 SGHNT and CDR2 YYREEE (reference sequence). The germline V and J ends were trimmed by 4 bases and 2 bases, with 9 bases remaining between them. The length of the CDR3 is 14 residues. This CDR3 is CASSPYTNTGELFF. In DNA form, the CDR3 reads TGTGCCAGCAGCCCCTATACCAACACCGGGGAGCTGTTTTTT.

The rearrangement links TRBV5-8 to TRBJ2-7; 7 bases fit TRBD2. Trimming cost V 7 bases and J 3 bases; bases outside gene matches: 19. CDR1 and CDR2 (germline): SGHTS, YDEGEE. The CDR3 spans 17 residues. In DNA, the CDR3 is TGTGCCAGCCTCCCTGGGCTAGCGGAAAATCCGGTCTACGAGCAGTACTTC. It encodes CASLPGLAENPVYEQYF.

The rearrangement uses TRBV28 and TRBJ2-3; D not resolved. The CDR3 is 12 residues long. Germline values: CDR1 MDHEN, CDR2 SYDVKM. Between the trimmed V and J ends, which lost 9 bases and 5 bases, there was a span of 12 bases. The CDR3 loop is CASFTLGDTQYF. The CDR3 DNA is TGTGCCAGTTTTACCCTCGGAGATACGCAGTATTTT.

The chain has TRBV5-5 and TRBJ2-5; TRBD2 aligns across 7 bases. The junction had 8 bases not matched to a gene; V was cut back by 4 bases and J by 2 bases. The CDR3 consists of 15 residues. The germline V gene has CDR1 SGHKS and CDR2 YYEKEE (reference sequence). This chain's CDR3 is CASSPWGGVQETQYF. CDR3 in DNA: TGTGCCAGCAGCCCTTGGGGGGGAGTACAAGAGACCCAGTACTTC.

This clone came up once. The chain joins TRBV11-2 to TRBJ2-2; 8 nucleotides line up with TRBD1. The CDR3 runs to 15 residues. Germline V gene sequence: CDR1 SGHAT, CDR2 FQNNGV. After removal of 4 bases from V and 1 base from J, the junction contained 2 bases not matched to a gene. CDR3 coding DNA: TGTGCCAGCAGCTCCGGGACAGGGAACACCGGGGAGCTGTTTTTT. Protein product: CASSSGTGNTGELFF.

DNA for the CDR3: TGTGCCACCCGGGGGGGCCCCTACGAGCAGTACTTC. Its translation: CATRGGPYEQYF. The V call is TRBV28, the J call TRBJ2-7; 8 nucleotides match TRBD2. The germline V gene encodes CDR1 MDHEN and CDR2 SYDVKM. The CDR3 is 12 amino acids. Trimming took 10 bases from V and 2 from J; bases not matched to a gene: 4.

The chain couples TRBV25-1 to TRBJ2-7, with D perhaps TRBD1 (6 bases). The CDR3 has 13 amino acids. Germline V gives CDR1 MGHDK, CDR2 SYGVNS. V was clipped by 6 bases and J by 2 bases, with 11 bases between them. The CDR3 nucleotides read TGTGCCAGCAGGGGGGACAACACCTACGAGCAGTACTTC. Protein product: CASRGDNTYEQYF.

A note on this clone: Different DNA sequences within this sample yield the same CDR3. The chain recombines TRBV19 with TRBJ2-7; TRBD2 matches 11 bases. Germline CDR1 is LNHDA and CDR2 is SQIVND (reference sequence). V was clipped by 5 bases and J by 3 bases; unmatched bases: 3. This CDR3 comprises 14 residues. The CDR3 protein is CASSPGTSGYEQYF. CDR3 DNA sequence: TGTGCCAGTAGTCCCGGGACTAGCGGCTACGAGCAGTACTTC.

The chain is built from TRBV29-1 and TRBJ2-5, with TRBD1 identical over 12 bases. V dropped 5 bases and J dropped 12; count of bases not matched to a gene: 7. CDR1 and CDR2 from the germline V gene are SQVTM and ANQGSEA. The CDR3 extends over 12 amino acids. The CDR3 reads CSVSRDRGQEYF. The CDR3 DNA follows: TGCAGCGTTTCCCGGGACAGGGGGCAGGAGTACTTC.

The chain joins TRBV27 to TRBJ2-1, with TRBD1 identical over 10 bases. The germline CDR1 and CDR2 sequences are MNHEY and SMNVEV (reference sequence). Unmatched junction bases numbered 8, after V lost 4 bases and J lost 8 bases. The CDR3 spans 15 residues. CDR3 loop: CASSSRDRGVYEQFF. CDR3 sequence (DNA): TGTGCCAGCAGTTCCCGGGACAGGGGTGTCTATGAGCAGTTCTTC.

V and J are TRBV9 and TRBJ2-7, with TRBD2 matching 8 bases. V was pared by 0 bases and J by 1 base, with 3 bases of the junction left unmatched. The CDR3 sequence is 15 residues long. Per the germline V gene, CDR1 is SGDLS and CDR2 is YYNGEE. The CDR3 DNA is TGTGCCAGCAGCGTAGGTAGCGGGGTGTCCTACGAGCAGTACTTC. Translation: CASSVGSGVSYEQYF.

This chain's CDR3 is CASSPTGTSGRPTNTGELFF. CDR3 in DNA: TGTGCCAGCAGCCCAACCGGGACTAGCGGGAGGCCAACTAACACCGGGGAGCTGTTTTTT. The rearrangement links TRBV13 to TRBJ2-2; TRBD2 matches 15 bases. Trimming cost V 5 bases and J 2 bases; bases outside gene matches: 12. Germline CDR1 reads PRHDT; CDR2 reads FYEKMQ (reference sequence). This CDR3 is 20 amino acids long.

This sequence joins TRBV4-1 and TRBJ1-1; D might be TRBD1 (5 bases). The CDR3 is 14 amino acids. CDR1 is MGHRA, CDR2 YSYEKL, per germline. Trimming took 0 bases from V and 7 from J, leaving 12 bases between them. The CDR3 protein is CASSQEGGGGEAFF. In nucleotides, the CDR3 is TGCGCCAGCAGCCAAGAGGGGGGGGGTGGTGAAGCTTTCTTT.

The chain combines TRBV21-1 with TRBJ2-5; the table assigns TRBD1, which was not confirmed against the DNA. TRBV21-1 is labeled a pseudogene. The CDR3 has 15 amino acids. In DNA form, the CDR3 reads TGTGCCAGCAGCAAAGGACAGGGACGGCAAGAGACCCAGTACTTC. Protein sequence: CASSKGQGRQETQYF.

This chain links TRBV6-1 with TRBJ2-7; 7 bases line up with TRBD2. This CDR3 has 15 amino acids. The junction had 13 bases not matched to a gene; V was cut back by 7 bases and J by 4 bases. CDR1 and CDR2 (germline): MNHNS, SASEGT. CDR3 region: CASTEGGLGIYEQYF. Here the CDR3 DNA reads TGTGCCAGCACCGAAGGCGGACTAGGAATATACGAGCAGTACTTC.

The chain has TRBV30 and TRBJ2-7; 10 nucleotides align to TRBD2. The junction had 5 bases not matched to a gene; V was cut back by 4 bases and J by 5 bases. This CDR3 has 13 residues. The germline V gene encodes CDR1 GTSNPN and CDR2 SVGIG (reference sequence). The CDR3 loop reads CAWNLGTSDEQYF. Here the CDR3 DNA reads TGTGCCTGGAACCTCGGGACTAGCGACGAGCAGTACTTC.